These T cell receptor beta chains were read from a single sample in a study of blood T cell repertoires in COVID-19. The table came from immunoSEQ multiplex PCR; TCRdb's copy has only in-frame clones and leaves some out. In the table there are over 300,000 clones, around 91% of which are singletons. Sequenced input: peripheral blood. These receptors originate from a man younger than 30 with active or convalescent COVID-19. Each CDR3 is given with its conserved first and last residue. D genes are given only for firm matches.

V gene	D gene	J gene	CDR3 protein	CDR3 DNA
TRBV7-6	.	TRBJ1-3	CASSLAAGAGGNTIYF	TGTGCCAGCAGCTTAGCGGCGGGGGCTGGTGGAAACACCATATATTTT
TRBV5-6	.	TRBJ2-7	CASSRRDVDSYEQYF	TGTGCCAGCAGTCGGAGGGACGTAGATTCCTACGAGCAGTACTTC
TRBV15	TRBD1	TRBJ1-4	CATSSGQGVNEKLFF	TGTGCCACCAGCAGCGGACAGGGGGTTAATGAAAAACTGTTTTTT
TRBV7-9	TRBD2	TRBJ2-3	CASSLGLAGGHGDTQYF	TGTGCCAGCAGCTTAGGGCTAGCGGGGGGGCATGGAGATACGCAGTATTTT
TRBV7-2	TRBD2	TRBJ2-5	CASSPASGRAILQYF	TGTGCCAGCAGCCCGGCTAGCGGGAGGGCCATTCTCCAGTACTTC
TRBV9	.	TRBJ1-2	CASSKRGEGYTF	TGTGCCAGCAGCAAGCGAGGCGAGGGCTACACCTTC
TRBV11-3	.	TRBJ1-2	CASGSGLYGYTF	TGTGCCAGCGGCTCTGGACTATATGGCTACACCTTC
TRBV7-2	TRBD2	TRBJ2-5	CASSPSGRAYETQYF	TGTGCCAGCAGCCCCAGCGGGAGGGCCTATGAGACCCAGTACTTC
TRBV5-6	.	TRBJ2-7	CASSFPGGRESYEQYF	TGTGCCAGCAGCTTCCCTGGGGGCAGGGAATCCTACGAGCAGTACTTC
TRBV27	TRBD1	TRBJ1-5	CASRLDRGTDQPQHF	TGTGCCAGCAGATTGGACAGGGGTACAGATCAGCCCCAGCATTTT
TRBV7-2	TRBD1	TRBJ1-2	CASSYTGGDGYTF	TGTGCCAGCAGCTATACAGGGGGTGATGGCTACACCTTC
TRBV19	TRBD1	TRBJ2-7	CASSTGQGTYEQYF	TGTGCCAGTAGTACGGGACAGGGAACCTACGAGCAGTACTTC
TRBV6-2/TRBV6-3	.	TRBJ1-3	CASSVESSGNTIYF	TGTGCCAGCAGTGTCGAGAGCTCTGGAAACACCATATATTTT
TRBV6-1	TRBD1	TRBJ2-7	CASSDIGQGYEQYF	TGTGCCAGCAGTGATATAGGACAGGGCTACGAGCAGTACTTC
TRBV19	.	TRBJ1-2	CASSSTRGTETQINYGYTF	TGTGCCAGTAGTTCAACGCGCGGGACCGAGACGCAGATTAACTATGGCTACACCTTC
TRBV5-6	.	TRBJ1-5	CASRNRVGNQPQHF	TGTGCCAGCAGGAACAGGGTAGGGAATCAGCCCCAGCATTTT
TRBV4-2	.	TRBJ2-1	CASSLNNEQFF	TGTGCCAGCAGCCTAAACAATGAGCAGTTCTTC
TRBV28	.	TRBJ1-3	CASSPGGSGNTIYF	TGTGCCAGCAGCCCCGGTGGCTCTGGAAACACCATATATTTT
TRBV30	.	TRBJ1-5	CAWSVGQVNQPQHF	TGTGCCTGGAGTGTGGGGCAGGTCAATCAGCCCCAGCATTTT
TRBV15	.	TRBJ1-1	CATSRAQGGTEAFF	TGTGCCACCAGCAGGGCACAAGGCGGCACTGAAGCTTTCTTT
TRBV14	.	TRBJ2-1	CASSQPRVSSYNEQFF	TGTGCCAGCAGCCAACCTCGGGTAAGCTCCTACAATGAGCAGTTCTTC
TRBV4-2	.	TRBJ2-2	CASSQHRAGRTGELFF	TGTGCCAGCAGCCAACACCGGGCGGGGCGAACCGGGGAGCTGTTTTTT
TRBV29-1	.	TRBJ2-1	CSVSETYNEQFF	TGCAGCGTTAGCGAAACTTACAATGAGCAGTTCTTC
TRBV10-3	TRBD2	TRBJ2-1	CAISELAGSQGEQFF	TGTGCCATCAGTGAACTAGCGGGGTCGCAGGGTGAGCAGTTCTTC
TRBV9	.	TRBJ1-2	CASSVVHLPGYTF	TGTGCCAGCAGCGTAGTACATCTGCCCGGCTACACCTTC
TRBV28	.	TRBJ2-7	CAYSRGAYEQYF	TGTGCCTACTCTCGGGGAGCCTACGAGCAGTACTTC
TRBV4-3	TRBD1	TRBJ1-6	CASSQDYRGNSPLHF	TGCGCCAGCAGCCAAGATTACAGGGGGAATTCACCCCTCCACTTT
TRBV5-1	.	TRBJ2-7	CASSSGVVGLEQYF	TGCGCCAGCAGCTCGGGAGTAGTGGGTTTGGAGCAGTACTTC
TRBV14	TRBD1	TRBJ1-2	CASSQDNRGQNYGYTF	TGTGCCAGCAGCCAAGATAACAGGGGGCAGAACTATGGCTACACCTTC
TRBV5-1	.	TRBJ2-1	CASSARIGYNEQFF	TGCGCCAGCAGCGCTAGGATTGGCTACAATGAGCAGTTCTTC
TRBV5-1	.	TRBJ2-7	CASSFPTGNQGEQYF	TGCGCCAGCAGCTTTCCAACAGGAAATCAGGGCGAGCAGTACTTC
TRBV19	TRBD2	TRBJ2-3	CASTRLAGAPQYF	TGTGCCAGTACCCGACTAGCGGGGGCTCCGCAGTATTTT
TRBV5-1	.	TRBJ1-6	CASSPRTGSSYNSPLHF	TGCGCCAGCAGCCCGAGGACTGGCAGCTCCTATAATTCACCCCTCCACTTT
TRBV28	TRBD1	TRBJ2-7	CASRGQGYAYEQYF	TGTGCCAGCAGGGGACAGGGGTATGCCTACGAGCAGTACTTC
TRBV27	TRBD1	TRBJ1-5	CASSVGQANQPQHF	TGTGCCAGCAGCGTGGGACAGGCTAATCAGCCCCAGCATTTT
TRBV6-5	.	TRBJ1-5	CASSSGTLNQPQHF	TGTGCCAGCAGCTCCGGGACTTTAAATCAGCCCCAGCATTTT